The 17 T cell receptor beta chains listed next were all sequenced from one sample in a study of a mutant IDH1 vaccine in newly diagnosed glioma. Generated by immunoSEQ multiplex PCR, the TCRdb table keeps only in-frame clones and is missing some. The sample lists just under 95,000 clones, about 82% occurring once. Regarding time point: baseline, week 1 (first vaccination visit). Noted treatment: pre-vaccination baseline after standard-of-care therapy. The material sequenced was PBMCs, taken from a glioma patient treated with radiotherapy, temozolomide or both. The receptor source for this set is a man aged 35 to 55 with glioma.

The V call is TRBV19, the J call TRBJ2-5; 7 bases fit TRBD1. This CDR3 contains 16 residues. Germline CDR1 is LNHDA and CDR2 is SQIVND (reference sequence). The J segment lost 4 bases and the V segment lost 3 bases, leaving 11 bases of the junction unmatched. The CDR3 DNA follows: TGTGCCAGTAGTATTTCGGCAGGGGGAATCGGAGAGACCCAGTACTTC. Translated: CASSISAGGIGETQYF.

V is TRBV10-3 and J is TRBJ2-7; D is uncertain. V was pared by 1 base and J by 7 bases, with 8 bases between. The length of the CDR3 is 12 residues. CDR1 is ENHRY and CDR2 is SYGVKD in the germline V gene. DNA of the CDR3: TGTGCCATCAGTGAGTTGGCGTGGGAGCAGTACTTC. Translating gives CAISELAWEQYF.

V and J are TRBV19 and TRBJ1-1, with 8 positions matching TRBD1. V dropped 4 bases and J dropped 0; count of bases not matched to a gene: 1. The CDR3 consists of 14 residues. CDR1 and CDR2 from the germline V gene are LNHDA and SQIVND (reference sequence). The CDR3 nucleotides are TGTGCCAGTAGTAAGGACAGGGTGAACACTGAAGCTTTCTTT. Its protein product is CASSKDRVNTEAFF. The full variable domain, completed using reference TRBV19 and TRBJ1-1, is DGGITQSPKYLFRKEGQNVTLSCEQNLNHDAMYWYRQDPGQGLRLIYYSQIVNDFQKGDIAEGYSVSREKKESFPLTVTSAQKNPTAFYLCASSKDRVNTEAFFGQGTRLTVV.

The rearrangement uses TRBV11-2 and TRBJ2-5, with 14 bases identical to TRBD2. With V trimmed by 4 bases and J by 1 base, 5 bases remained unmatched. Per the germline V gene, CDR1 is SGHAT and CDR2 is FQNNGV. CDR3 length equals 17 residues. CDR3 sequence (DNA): TGTGCCAGCAGCTCAGCGGGACTAGCGGGGGCCCAAGAGACCCAGTACTTC. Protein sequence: CASSSAGLAGAQETQYF.

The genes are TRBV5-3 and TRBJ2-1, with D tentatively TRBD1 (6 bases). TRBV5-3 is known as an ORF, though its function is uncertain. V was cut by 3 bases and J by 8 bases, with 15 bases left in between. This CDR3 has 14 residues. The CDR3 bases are TGTGCCAGAAGCTGGGTGATACAGGGAGATGAGCAGTTCTTC. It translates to CARSWVIQGDEQFF.

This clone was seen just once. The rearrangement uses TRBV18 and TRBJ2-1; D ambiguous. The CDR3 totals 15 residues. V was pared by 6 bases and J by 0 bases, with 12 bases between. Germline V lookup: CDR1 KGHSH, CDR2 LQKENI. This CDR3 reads CASSPSWGSYNEQFF. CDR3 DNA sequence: TGTGCCAGCTCCCCCTCCTGGGGCTCCTACAATGAGCAGTTCTTC.

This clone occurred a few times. This CDR3 reads CASSARAGTSTDTQYF. The CDR3 region has the DNA TGTGCCAGCAGTGCTCGGGCGGGGACCAGCACAGATACGCAGTATTTT. The chain combines TRBV6-1 with TRBJ2-3; weak D call: TRBD2 (6 bases). CDR3 length equals 16 residues. The ends were cut back, 4 bases at V and 0 bases at J, with 14 bases in the middle. The V gene's germline CDR1 is MNHNS and CDR2 SASEGT.

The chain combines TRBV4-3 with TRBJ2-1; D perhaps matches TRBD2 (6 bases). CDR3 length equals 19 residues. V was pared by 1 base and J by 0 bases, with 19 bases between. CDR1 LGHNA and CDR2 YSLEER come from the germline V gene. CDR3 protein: CASSQASIGGTSSYNEQFF. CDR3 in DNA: TGCGCCAGCAGCCAAGCTTCCATTGGCGGGACCAGCTCCTACAATGAGCAGTTCTTC.

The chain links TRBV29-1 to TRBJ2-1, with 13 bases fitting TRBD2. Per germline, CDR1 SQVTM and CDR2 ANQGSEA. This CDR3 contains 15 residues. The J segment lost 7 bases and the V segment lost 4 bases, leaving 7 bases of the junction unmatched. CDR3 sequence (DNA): TGCAGCGTTGTCTTGACTAGCGGGAGGAGGAATGAGCAGTTCTTC. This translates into CSVVLTSGRRNEQFF.

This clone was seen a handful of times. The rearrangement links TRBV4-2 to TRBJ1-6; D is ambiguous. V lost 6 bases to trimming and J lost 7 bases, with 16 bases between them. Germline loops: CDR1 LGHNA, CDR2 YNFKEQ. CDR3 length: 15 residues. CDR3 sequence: CASRRSTASNSPLHF. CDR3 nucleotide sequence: TGTGCCAGCAGGCGCAGTACTGCCAGCAATTCACCCCTCCACTTT.

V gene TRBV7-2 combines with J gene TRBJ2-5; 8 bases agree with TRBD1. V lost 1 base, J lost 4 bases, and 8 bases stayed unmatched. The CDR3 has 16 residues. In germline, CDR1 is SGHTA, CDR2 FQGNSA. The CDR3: CASSLVYRGLRETQYF. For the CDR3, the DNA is TGTGCCAGCAGCTTAGTGTACAGGGGGTTGCGAGAGACCCAGTACTTC.

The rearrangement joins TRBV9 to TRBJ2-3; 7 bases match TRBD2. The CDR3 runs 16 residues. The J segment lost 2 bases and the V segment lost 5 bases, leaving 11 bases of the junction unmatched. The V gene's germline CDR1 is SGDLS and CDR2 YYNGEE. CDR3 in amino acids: CASSTSTSGITDTQYF. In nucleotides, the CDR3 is TGTGCCAGCAGTACCTCCACAAGCGGGATCACAGATACGCAGTATTTT.

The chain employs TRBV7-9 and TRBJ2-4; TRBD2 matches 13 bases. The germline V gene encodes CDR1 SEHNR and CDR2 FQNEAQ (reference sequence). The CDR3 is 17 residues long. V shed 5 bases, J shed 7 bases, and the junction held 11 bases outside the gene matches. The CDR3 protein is CASSHRGGLAGDNIQYF. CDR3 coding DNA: TGTGCCAGCAGCCATAGGGGCGGACTAGCGGGAGACAACATTCAGTACTTC.

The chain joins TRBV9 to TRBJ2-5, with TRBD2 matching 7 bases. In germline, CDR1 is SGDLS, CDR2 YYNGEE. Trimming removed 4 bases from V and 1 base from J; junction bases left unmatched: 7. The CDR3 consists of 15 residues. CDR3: CASSPPTSVQETQYF. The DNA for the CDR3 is TGTGCCAGCAGCCCCCCCACTAGCGTCCAAGAGACCCAGTACTTC.

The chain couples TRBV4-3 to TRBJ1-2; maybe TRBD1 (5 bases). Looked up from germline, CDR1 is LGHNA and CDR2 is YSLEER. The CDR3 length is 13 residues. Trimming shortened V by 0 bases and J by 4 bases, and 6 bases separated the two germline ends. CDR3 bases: TGCGCCAGCAGCCAAGATGGGACCTATGGCTACACCTTC. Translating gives CASSQDGTYGYTF.

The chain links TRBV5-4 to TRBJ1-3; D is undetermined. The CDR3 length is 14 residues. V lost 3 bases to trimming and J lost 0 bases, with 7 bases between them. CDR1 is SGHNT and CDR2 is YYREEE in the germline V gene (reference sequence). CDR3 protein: CASSYPNSGNTIYF. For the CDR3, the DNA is TGTGCCAGCAGCTACCCTAACTCTGGAAACACCATATATTTT. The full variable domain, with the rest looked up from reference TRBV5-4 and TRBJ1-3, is ETGVTQSPTHLIKTRGQQVTLRCSSQSGHNTVSWYQQALGQGPQFIFQYYREEENGRGNFPPRFSGLQFPNYSSELNVNALELDDSALYLCASSYPNSGNTIYFGEGSWLTVV.

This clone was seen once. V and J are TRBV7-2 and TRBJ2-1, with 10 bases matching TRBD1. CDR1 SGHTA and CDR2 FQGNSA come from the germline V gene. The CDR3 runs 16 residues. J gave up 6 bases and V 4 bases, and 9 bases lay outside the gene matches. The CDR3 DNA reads TGTGCCAGCAGCTGGGACAGGGGAAAGAGGGTCAATGAGCAGTTCTTC. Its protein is CASSWDRGKRVNEQFF.